This T cell receptor beta chain was sequenced for a study of shared clonotypes between healthy human individuals (TCRdb year 2020). Context from the whole study: A couple of women and a few men aged 18 to 49 years were included in the cohort. For each donor, three plates each were used for CD4 naive and CD4 memory, two plates were used for CD8 naive, and one plate was used for CD8 memory. Different laboratories and diverse techniques were used to prepare libraries and sequence TCR repertoires, to increase sequencing depth and limit assay-specific biases. Blood TCR repertoires of a handful of healthy adults were deeply sequenced to estimate repertoire size and the extent of clonotype sharing between individuals. Leukapheresis yielded between about 0.9 and 10 billion PBMCs per donor.

Using the deep immunoSEQ assay, TCR CDR3 regions were amplified from genomic DNA by multiplex PCR. For each cell subset, the extracted genomic DNA was distributed evenly across all wells of several immunoSEQ 96-well plates, and each plate served as one replicate. For sorted subsets, 200 to 250 ng of genomic DNA, equivalent to 25,000 to 35,000 T cell genomes, went into each replicate PCR. Purified libraries were quantified with a Qubit 3.0 fluorometer, sized on a Bioanalyzer 2100, and re-quantified with the KAPA Library Quantification kit. A separate single-read 150-cycle Illumina NextSeq 550 flow cell was used to sequence each immunoSEQ 96-well plate. Turning to the authors' computational methods: Because the immunoSEQ output held only junctional sequences and lacked quality scores, the filtering could not match the filtering applied to full-length reads. Sequences were annotated with PyIR, a Python wrapper for IgBLAST v1.9, and V/J genes and CDR3 were assigned using IMGT germline references. Reads were removed for weak V/J assignments (E-value above 1e-6), missing CDR3, stop codons, out-of-frame junctions, or ambiguous translated residues. V3J clonotypes were defined as sequences sharing an identical inferred V gene, J gene, and CDR3 amino acid sequence. Percentage overlap between repertoires was calculated by dividing the number of shared unique clonotypes by the size of the smaller repertoire. Repertoire richness was assessed with RTK rarefaction, the Chao1 estimator, and Recon v2.1 estimates of unobserved clonotypes. For all TCRbeta clonotypes obtained by the gDNA method from four donors, generation probabilities were computed with OLGA. The table comes from immuneACCESS by way of TCRdb, which keeps in-frame sequences with V and J called. Part of the clones is missing from these tables; in studies checked, under half for an unresolved V gene and the rest for unknown reasons. Clone size and the V and J calls come from that table; the DNA yielded D and trimming. Present in this sample are 600,000 to 700,000 clones, around 73% of which were seen just once. The leading ten clones occupy around 2% of the sample.

General conclusions and limits of the study: Estimated clonotype richness was generally larger for naive than for memory subsets. Rarefaction of sorted-subset datasets indicated incomplete sequencing despite the large sequencing depth. Based on pairwise subsampling, the degree of clonotype sharing among donors was expected to be affected by sequencing depth. Because the study included a small number of donors, the genetic and exposure-history diversity represented was limited. Clonotypes shared by all four sorted-subset donors showed higher generation probabilities than non-shared clonotypes. Sampling was restricted to blood, and TCR repertoires in tissue are likely to differ from TCR repertoires in blood. Around 5.4% of naive CD4, more than 3% of naive CD8, 2.3% of memory CD4, and around 0.4% of memory CD8 clonotypes were shared across a few donors.

With respect to this clone: Its recognized antigen is unknown. Base qualities are missing; no much larger clone stands one base away.

The CDR3 goes from the cysteine to the phenylalanine over 16 residues. The read is trimmed to its CDR3 DNA, 48 bases read in frame from base 1. As encoded in the germline V gene, CDR1 is MGHRA while CDR2 is YSYEKL. V is cut back by 2 bases and J by 7 bases, with 11 bases in the junction unmatched. Healthy HIV-negative adults with no recently reported acute infections or vaccinations were included as donors. Every donor was a Caucasian adult living in Nashville, Tennessee, USA. CD4+ T cells were enriched through magnetic negative selection, after which naive cells were positively selected on CD45RA and the remaining negative fraction served as the memory subset. Blood was collected by leukapheresis, and PBMCs were isolated by Ficoll-Histopaque density gradient centrifugation and then cryopreserved in liquid nitrogen vapor phase. Purity and quantity of every magnetically sorted T cell population were checked by analytical flow cytometry. Genomic DNA was isolated from each sorted fraction and quantified by UV absorbance on a Nanodrop 2000c.

Sequenced: memory CD4+ T cells sorted from blood. The intended sense of this specimen's cell subset or site label: CD45RA-negative fraction. The rearranged segments are TRBV4-1 and TRBJ2-1, with 7 middle bases fitting TRBD1. This receptor was taken from a woman in her twenties or thirties in good health. The nucleotides are TGCGCCAGCAGCCAAACCGGGACAGCAGGGAGAAATGAGCAGTTCTTC. This is translated as CASSQTGTAGRNEQFF.